Sequencing of this T cell receptor (beta chain) was carried out in a study of cytomegalovirus exposure and HLA in healthy donors. Study outcomes and limitations: A link between a missense DCLRE1C variant and TCR beta V- and J-gene trimming emerged from a later analysis. The dataset shows that most TCR sequences were rare, while some public TCRs occurred in many donors.

This CDR3 has 16 residues. The germline CDR1 and CDR2 sequences are LNHNV and YYDKDF (reference sequence). The study ran its PCR with 60 Vbeta and 13 Jbeta primers. Generated by immunoSEQ multiplex PCR, the TCRdb table keeps only in-frame clones and is missing some. The sample yields 100,000 to 150,000 clones, around 80% seen once. Comments on this clone: Its matching antigen is unknown.

The donors gave bone marrow, and they were healthy. The sample taken for sequencing was PBMCs. The chain joins TRBV15 to TRBJ2-5, with D hard to call. The better agreement between TRBJ2-7 and the DNA end casts doubt on the J call. This TCR came from a woman aged 25-40 years in good health and CMV-seronegative. The CDR3 loop reads CATSRDRVTASYEQYF. In nucleotides, the CDR3 is TGTGCCACCAGCAGAGATCGGGTGACCGCTTCCTACGAGCAGTACTTC.